The next 19 T cell receptor beta chains were all read from a single sample in a study of T-cell memory formation after mild COVID-19. TCRdb reanalysed the 5' RACE reads using MiXCR and keeps one entry per CDR3 protein. The sample holds 250,000 to 300,000 distinct CDR3 sequences, under 20% seen once. The sequenced material came from PBMCs or a T cell subset sorted from them (not recorded which). Receptor source: a man in his late teens or twenties who had mild COVID-19 (a few samples of this study predate the infection). Cell type and time point are not known.

This clonotype was seen a handful of times. The gene calls are TRBV20-1 and TRBJ2-1, with TRBD2 as a possible D gene (5 bases). CDR3 size: 13 residues. The V end was cut by 7 bases, the J end by 2 bases, with 12 bases between. Germline V gene data show CDR1 as DFQATT and CDR2 as SNEGSKA (reference sequence). CDR3 nucleotides: TGCAGTGGCTTGGCGGGTACCTACAATGAGCAGTTCTTC. Translating gives CSGLAGTYNEQFF.

This clonotype has ten or more counts. V usage is TRBV29-1 and J usage is TRBJ1-2; 7 positions agree with TRBD1. Germline V gives CDR1 SQVTM, CDR2 ANQGSEA. The length of the CDR3 is 12 residues. V was clipped by 5 bases and J by 4 bases; unmatched bases: 4. CDR3 bases: TGCAGCGTTCGACAGGGAGTCTATGGCTACACCTTC. Translating gives CSVRQGVYGYTF. The full variable domain, its missing parts supplied by reference TRBV29-1 and TRBJ1-2, is SAVISQKPSRDICQRGTSLTIQCQVDSQVTMMFWYRQQPGQSLTLIATANQGSEATYESGFVIDKFPISRPNLTFSTLTVSNMSPEDSSIYLCSVRQGVYGYTFGSGTRLTVV.

CDR3 bases: TGTGCCAGCAGCCCTGGACAGGGGGTAAGCGCAGATACGCAGTATTTT. Protein product: CASSPGQGVSADTQYF. V gene TRBV7-2 combines with J gene TRBJ2-3; 10 nucleotides agree with TRBD1. The CDR3 consists of 16 residues. The germline V gene has CDR1 SGHTA and CDR2 FQGNSA. J lost 4 bases, V lost 5 bases, and 9 bases had no gene match.

This clonotype was recorded a few times. V and J are TRBV4-1 and TRBJ2-1; 8 positions agree with TRBD2. This CDR3 contains 18 residues. Germline lookup yields CDR1 MGHRA and CDR2 YSYEKL. V was pared by 4 bases and J by 3 bases, with 14 bases of the junction left unmatched. Here the CDR3 DNA reads TGCGCCAGCAGCCGAGCGGTGGTCAAGAGCGGGGGCTACAATGAGCAGTTCTTC. Amino acid sequence: CASSRAVVKSGGYNEQFF.

The DNA for the CDR3 is TGTGCCAGCAGTTACTCGACCGGGACAGGGTTAGATACGCAGTATTTT. This translates into CASSYSTGTGLDTQYF. The chain couples TRBV6-5 to TRBJ2-3, with 9 bases that match TRBD1. Germline trimming cut 0 bases from V and 5 bases from J; bases unmatched to any gene: 6. This CDR3 comprises 16 residues. From germline, CDR1 is MNHEY and CDR2 SVGAGI.

This clonotype showed up just a few times. V gene TRBV6-5 combines with J gene TRBJ2-5; 10 positions match TRBD2. Trimming took 6 bases from V and 5 from J; bases not matched to a gene: 12. There are 16 residues in the CDR3. Germline-derived CDR1 and CDR2 are MNHEY and SVGAGI. CDR3 nucleotide sequence: TGTGCCAGCAGCCGGAGGGCTAGCGGGGGCGGGGAGACCCAGTACTTC. Its translation is CASSRRASGGGETQYF.

The V gene is TRBV5-1, the J gene TRBJ2-2; 7 positions agree with TRBD2. CDR3 length equals 14 residues. CDR1 is SGHRS and CDR2 is YFSETQ in the germline V gene. Germline trimming cut 4 bases from V and 7 bases from J; bases unmatched to any gene: 7. The CDR3 here is CASSAGQRGGELFF. The CDR3 DNA sequence: TGCGCCAGCAGCGCCGGGCAGCGGGGCGGGGAGCTGTTTTTT.

The genes are TRBV7-9 and TRBJ2-5, with a weak D call TRBD1 (5 bases). This CDR3 is built from 15 residues. Trimming cost V 1 base and J 4 bases, with 13 bases left between them. Germline V CDR1 and CDR2: SEHNR, FQNEAQ (reference sequence). The CDR3 reads CASSLVQGLGETQYF. CDR3 in DNA: TGTGCCAGCAGCTTAGTTCAGGGTCTGGGAGAGACCCAGTACTTC.

The J gene is TRBJ2-5, the V gene TRBV20-1, with D perhaps TRBD1 or TRBD2 (6 bases each). Germline CDR1 DFQATT, CDR2 SNEGSKA (reference sequence). V lost 6 bases, J lost 4 bases, and 15 bases lay in between. This CDR3 contains 13 residues. CDR3 protein: CSAGRGAPETQYF. Here the CDR3 DNA reads TGCAGTGCAGGAAGGGGGGCCCCAGAGACCCAGTACTTC.

This sequence joins TRBV12-3 or TRBV12-4 and TRBJ2-5, with D unresolved. The CDR3 totals 14 residues. V shed 1 base and J shed 5 bases, with 11 bases lying between them. CDR3 nucleotide sequence: TGTGCCAGCAGTTTAGGCGAAGGGTCCGAGACCCAGTACTTC. This gives the protein CASSLGEGSETQYF.

This clonotype was seen only a few times. The gene calls are TRBV7-2 and TRBJ2-1, with 8 nucleotides matching TRBD2. Germline V gene lookup returns CDR1 SGHTA and CDR2 FQGNSA. V shed 3 bases and J 4 bases; nucleotides not matched to a gene: 8. The length of the CDR3 is 16 residues. In nucleotides, the CDR3 is TGTGCCAGCAGCTTCCCTCGGGGGGGGTCTTACAATGAGCAGTTCTTC. Translation gives CASSFPRGGSYNEQFF.

In its sample, this clonotype was seen a few times. The V call is TRBV21-1, the J call TRBJ1-2; the table's D call of TRBD1 was not tested on the DNA. TRBV21-1 is designated a pseudogene. The CDR3 is 13 residues long. Here the CDR3 reads CASTSDRGYGYTF. The CDR3 nucleotides read TGTGCCAGCACCTCAGACAGGGGCTATGGCTACACCTTC.

This clonotype appeared many times. V usage is TRBV15 and J usage is TRBJ1-4; D is unclear. The germline V gene has CDR1 LNHNV and CDR2 YYDKDF (reference sequence). V was cut by 5 bases and J by 4 bases, with 11 bases left in between. The CDR3 sequence is 14 residues long. The CDR3 sequence is CATSLLTLNEKLFF. The CDR3 coding sequence is TGTGCCACCAGCCTCCTAACACTTAATGAAAAACTGTTTTTT.

In its sample, this clonotype was seen a few times. This chain uses TRBV5-1 with TRBJ2-1; the match to TRBD2 covers 14 bases. Unmatched junction bases numbered 6, after V lost 3 bases and J lost 4 bases. The CDR3 has 17 residues. Germline V gene lookup returns CDR1 SGHRS and CDR2 YFSETQ. The CDR3 sequence is CASSSGLAGGVYNEQFF. The CDR3 region has the DNA TGCGCCAGCAGCTCCGGACTAGCGGGGGGAGTTTACAATGAGCAGTTCTTC.

This clonotype came up a few times. The chain uses TRBV20-1 and TRBJ1-6, with D possibly being TRBD1 (5 bases). Trimming took off 6 bases at V and 7 bases at J, with 13 bases between the two ends. Germline V gives CDR1 DFQATT, CDR2 SNEGSKA (reference sequence). The CDR3 contains 13 residues. The CDR3 is CSARDRQNSPLHF. CDR3 DNA: TGCAGTGCGCGAGACAGACAGAATTCACCCCTCCACTTT.

This rearrangement joins TRBV4-2 to TRBJ2-1; D unclear. Trimming took off 4 bases at V and 7 bases at J, with 23 bases between the two ends. Germline CDR1 reads LGHNA; CDR2 reads YNFKEQ. This CDR3 is 17 amino acids long. The chain's CDR3 is CASSPRFGRLRWNEQFF. Written as DNA, the CDR3 is TGTGCCAGCAGCCCGCGTTTCGGAAGACTTAGATGGAATGAGCAGTTCTTC.

The V and J genes are TRBV9 and TRBJ2-1; 10 bases match TRBD1. Germline-derived CDR1 and CDR2 are SGDLS and YYNGEE. CDR3 length equals 15 residues. The V and J ends lost 1 base and 8 bases, in that order; junction bases with no gene match: 6. The DNA for the CDR3 is TGTGCCAGCAGCGTATTTGGGACAGGGGACGATGAGCAGTTCTTC. This gives the protein CASSVFGTGDDEQFF. The whole variable domain, filled in from reference TRBV9 and TRBJ2-1, reads DSGVTQTPKHLITATGQRVTLRCSPRSGDLSVYWYQQSLDQGLQFLIQYYNGEERAKGNILERFSAQQFPDLHSELNLSSLELGDSALYFCASSVFGTGDDEQFFGPGTRLTVL.

The chain has TRBV7-2 and TRBJ2-1; D is undetermined. The germline CDR1 and CDR2 sequences are SGHTA and FQGNSA. The CDR3 spans 11 residues. V was shortened by 5 bases and J by 10 bases, with 9 bases between the two germline ends. The CDR3 protein is CASSPRREQFF. As DNA, the CDR3 is TGTGCCAGCAGCCCCCGGCGAGAGCAGTTCTTC.

The V gene is TRBV10-3, the J gene TRBJ1-1; 7 nucleotides agree with TRBD1. The CDR3 is made up of 15 amino acids. Germline CDR1 ENHRY, CDR2 SYGVKD. V lost 0 bases, J lost 5 bases, and 6 bases stayed unmatched. This chain's CDR3 is CAISESTQGPTEAFF. CDR3 coding DNA: TGTGCCATCAGTGAGTCGACACAGGGGCCAACTGAAGCTTTCTTT.